The clone carrying this TCR beta chain was seen a few times. TCRdb fed the RACE reads into MiXCR, producing one record per CDR3 protein. Seen here are more than 250,000 distinct CDR3 sequences, 7.5% to 9% observed once, and the top ten hold around 2.5%. Documented time point: pre-sensitization, week 0. Regarding treatment: therapeutic diphenylcyclopropenone sensitization with weekly scalp DPC. The CDR3 has 15 residues. Per germline, CDR1 MGHDK and CDR2 SYGVNS. The trim removed 10 bases at V and 5 bases at J, leaving 10 bases unmatched. These data are taken from a study of human T cells and chemical hapten exposure.

The receptor's source is a woman aged 40-49 years with alopecia areata. Some clones in this sample may be carry-over from other donors' samples. Sample: whole blood, taken in connection with sensitization to the hapten diphenylcyclopropenone (DPC). The chain couples TRBV25-1 to TRBJ2-6, with TRBD1 matching over 8 bases. The CDR3, as DNA: TGTGCCACCCGCGGGACAGGCGGTAGGGCCAACGTCCTGACTTTC. Translated: CATRGTGGRANVLTF.